This T cell receptor beta chain originates from a study of OX40 agonist ivuxolimab in advanced cancers. Blood samples were obtained at baseline, cycle 4 day 1, and cycle 7 day 1. Comments on this clone: The target antigen is unknown.

The CDR3 totals 16 residues. CDR1 and CDR2 from the germline V gene are LNHNV and YYDKDF (reference sequence). V shed 1 base and J shed 1 base, with 11 bases lying between them. Here immunoSEQ multiplex PCR was the method, and the copy in TCRdb shows in-frame clones only, minus some. The sample consists of about 82,000 clones, about nine tenths of them appearing once. Study-wide results and caveats: Low normalized clonal expansion also occurred in some nonresponding patients.

The rearrangement uses TRBV15 and TRBJ2-1, with a possible D match to TRBD2 (5 bases). The specimen was CD4+ or CD8+ T cells sorted from blood, collected in a trial of the OX40 agonist ivuxolimab. This TCR was sampled from an adult with an advanced solid tumor such as melanoma, head and neck, liver or kidney cancer. The CDR3, as DNA: TGTGCCACCAGCAGAGGTGGGAGTCTTTCCTACAATGAGCAGTTCTTC. Translation: CATSRGGSLSYNEQFF.